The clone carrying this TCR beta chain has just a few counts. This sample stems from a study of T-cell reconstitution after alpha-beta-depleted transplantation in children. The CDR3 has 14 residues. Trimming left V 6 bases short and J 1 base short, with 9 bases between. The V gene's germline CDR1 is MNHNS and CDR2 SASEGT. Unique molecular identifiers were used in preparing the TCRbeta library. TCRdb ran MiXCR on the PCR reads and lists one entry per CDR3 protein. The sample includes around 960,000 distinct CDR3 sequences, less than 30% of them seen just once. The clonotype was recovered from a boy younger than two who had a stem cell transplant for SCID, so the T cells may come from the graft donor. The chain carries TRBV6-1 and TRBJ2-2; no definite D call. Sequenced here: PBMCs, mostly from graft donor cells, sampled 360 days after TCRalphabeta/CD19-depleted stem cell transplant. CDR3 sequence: CASRWWVNTGELFF. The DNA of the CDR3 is TGTGCCAGCAGATGGTGGGTGAACACCGGGGAGCTGTTTTTT.